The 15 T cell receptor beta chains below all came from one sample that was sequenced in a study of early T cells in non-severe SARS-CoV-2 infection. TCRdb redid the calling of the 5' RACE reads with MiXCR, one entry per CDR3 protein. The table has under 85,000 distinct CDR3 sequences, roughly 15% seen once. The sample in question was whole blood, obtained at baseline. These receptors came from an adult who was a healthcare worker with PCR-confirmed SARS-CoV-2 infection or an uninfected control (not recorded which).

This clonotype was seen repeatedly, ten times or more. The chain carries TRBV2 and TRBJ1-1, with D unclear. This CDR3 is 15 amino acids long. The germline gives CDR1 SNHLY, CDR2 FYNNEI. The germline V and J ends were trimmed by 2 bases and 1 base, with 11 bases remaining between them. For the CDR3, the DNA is TGTGCCAGCAGTGAAAGGCGGGGTACGAACACTGAAGCTTTCTTT. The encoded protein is CASSERRGTNTEAFF.

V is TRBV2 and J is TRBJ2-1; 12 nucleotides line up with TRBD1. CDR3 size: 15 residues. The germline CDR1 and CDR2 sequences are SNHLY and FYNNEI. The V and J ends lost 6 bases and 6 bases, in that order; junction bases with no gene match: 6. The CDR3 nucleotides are TGTGCCAGCAGGGGGACAGGGGGCGCAGTCAATGAGCAGTTCTTC. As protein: CASRGTGGAVNEQFF.

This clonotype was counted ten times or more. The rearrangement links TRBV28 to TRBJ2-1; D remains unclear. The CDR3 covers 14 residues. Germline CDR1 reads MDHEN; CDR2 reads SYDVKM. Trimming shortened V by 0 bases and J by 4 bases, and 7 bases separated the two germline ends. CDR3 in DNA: TGTGCCAGCAGTTTATGGGGGAATTACAATGAGCAGTTCTTC. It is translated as CASSLWGNYNEQFF.

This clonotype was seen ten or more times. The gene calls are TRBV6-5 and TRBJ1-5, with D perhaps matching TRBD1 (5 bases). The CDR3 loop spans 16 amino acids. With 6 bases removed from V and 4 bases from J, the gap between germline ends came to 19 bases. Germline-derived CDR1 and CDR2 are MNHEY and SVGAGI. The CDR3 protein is CASRRTGTGINQPQHF. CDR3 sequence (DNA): TGTGCCAGCAGGCGTACCGGGACGGGGATAAATCAGCCCCAGCATTTT.

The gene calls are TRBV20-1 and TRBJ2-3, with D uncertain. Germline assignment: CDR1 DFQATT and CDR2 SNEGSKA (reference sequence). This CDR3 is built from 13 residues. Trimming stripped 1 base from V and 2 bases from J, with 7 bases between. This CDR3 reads CSARGPSTDTQYF. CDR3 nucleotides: TGCAGTGCTAGAGGTCCCTCCACAGATACGCAGTATTTT.

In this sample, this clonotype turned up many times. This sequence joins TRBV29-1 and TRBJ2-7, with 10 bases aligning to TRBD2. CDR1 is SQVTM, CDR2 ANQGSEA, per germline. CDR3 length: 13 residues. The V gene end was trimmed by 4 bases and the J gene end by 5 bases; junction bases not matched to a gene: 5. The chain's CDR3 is CSVARLAGDEQYF. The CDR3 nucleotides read TGCAGCGTTGCTCGTCTAGCGGGAGACGAGCAGTACTTC.

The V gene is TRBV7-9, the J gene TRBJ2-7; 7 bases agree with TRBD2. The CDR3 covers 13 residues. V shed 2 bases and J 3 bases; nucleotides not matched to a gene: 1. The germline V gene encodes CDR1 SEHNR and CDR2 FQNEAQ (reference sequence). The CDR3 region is CASSLRGVYEQYF. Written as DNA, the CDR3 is TGTGCCAGCAGCTTACGGGGGGTCTACGAGCAGTACTTC.

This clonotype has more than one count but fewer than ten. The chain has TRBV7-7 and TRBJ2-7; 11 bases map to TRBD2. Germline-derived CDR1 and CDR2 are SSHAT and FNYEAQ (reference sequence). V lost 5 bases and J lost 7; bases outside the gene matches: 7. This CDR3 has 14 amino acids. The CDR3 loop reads CASSQSGLAGEQYF. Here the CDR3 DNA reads TGTGCCAGCAGCCAATCCGGACTAGCGGGTGAGCAGTACTTC.

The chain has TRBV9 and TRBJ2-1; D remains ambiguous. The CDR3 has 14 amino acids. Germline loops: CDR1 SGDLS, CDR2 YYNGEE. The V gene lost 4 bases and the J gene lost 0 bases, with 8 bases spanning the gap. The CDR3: CASSPLTSYNEQFF. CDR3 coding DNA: TGTGCCAGCAGCCCCTTAACCTCCTACAATGAGCAGTTCTTC.

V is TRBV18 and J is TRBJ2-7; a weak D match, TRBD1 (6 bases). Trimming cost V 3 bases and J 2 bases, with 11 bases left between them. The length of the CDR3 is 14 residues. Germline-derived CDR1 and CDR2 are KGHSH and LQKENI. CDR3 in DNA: TGTGCCAGCTCACCTACGGGACAAGCCTACGAGCAGTACTTC. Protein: CASSPTGQAYEQYF.

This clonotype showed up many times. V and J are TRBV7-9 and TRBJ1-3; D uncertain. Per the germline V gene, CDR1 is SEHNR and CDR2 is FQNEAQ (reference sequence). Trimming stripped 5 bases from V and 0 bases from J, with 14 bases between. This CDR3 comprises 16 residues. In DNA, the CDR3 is TGTGCCAGCAGCCCCACGCAGACTTTCTCTGGAAACACCATATATTTT. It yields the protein CASSPTQTFSGNTIYF.

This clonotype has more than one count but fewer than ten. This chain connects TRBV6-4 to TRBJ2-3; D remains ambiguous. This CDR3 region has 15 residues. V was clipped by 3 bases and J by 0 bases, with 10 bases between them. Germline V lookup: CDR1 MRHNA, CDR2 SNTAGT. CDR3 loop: CASSEKSVSTDTQYF. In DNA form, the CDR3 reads TGTGCCAGCAGTGAAAAAAGCGTCAGCACAGATACGCAGTATTTT.

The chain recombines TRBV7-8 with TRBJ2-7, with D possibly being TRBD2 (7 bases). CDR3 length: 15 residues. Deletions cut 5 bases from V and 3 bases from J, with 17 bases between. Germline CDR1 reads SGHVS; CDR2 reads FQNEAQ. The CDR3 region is CASSPWGGARYEQYF. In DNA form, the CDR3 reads TGTGCCAGCAGCCCCTGGGGGGGGGCGCGCTACGAGCAGTACTTC.

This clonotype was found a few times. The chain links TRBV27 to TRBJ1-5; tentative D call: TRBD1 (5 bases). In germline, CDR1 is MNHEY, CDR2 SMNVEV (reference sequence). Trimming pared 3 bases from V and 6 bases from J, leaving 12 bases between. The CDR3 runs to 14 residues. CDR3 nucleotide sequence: TGTGCCAGCAGTTTTCAGGGTGAAAGTCAGCCCCAGCATTTT. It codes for CASSFQGESQPQHF.

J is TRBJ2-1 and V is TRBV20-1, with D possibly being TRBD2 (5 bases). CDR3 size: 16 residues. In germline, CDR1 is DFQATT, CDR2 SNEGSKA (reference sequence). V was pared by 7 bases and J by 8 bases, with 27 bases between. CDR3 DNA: TGCAGTGGAAGAAAGCTGGCTGGCGGATTGAGGGATGAGCAGTTCTTC. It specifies CSGRKLAGGLRDEQFF.